The 23 T cell receptor beta chains below all came from one sample that was sequenced in a study of identical twins. TCRdb independently ran MiXCR on the 5' RACE reads; one entry per CDR3 protein. The table shows about 500,000 distinct CDR3 sequences, with approximately 14% occurring only once. This sample was also put to use in a study of yellow fever vaccine responses in identical twins.

The sequenced material came from CD4+ T cells sorted from blood. The receptors derive from a woman younger than 35 in good health.

This clonotype occurred a few times. In DNA form, the CDR3 reads TGTGCCAGCAGCCTCACAGGGTTCGTGGGTGGCTACACCTTC. Residues: CASSLTGFVGGYTF. The rearrangement uses TRBV9 and TRBJ1-2; tentative D call: TRBD1 (6 bases). This CDR3 comprises 14 residues. Trimming took off 4 bases at V and 7 bases at J, with 17 bases between the two ends. From germline, CDR1 is SGDLS and CDR2 YYNGEE.

This clonotype was found a few times. The J gene is TRBJ2-5, the V gene TRBV20-1; 8 bases are shared with TRBD2. The CDR3 extends over 14 amino acids. Germline CDR1 reads DFQATT; CDR2 reads SNEGSKA (reference sequence). The V segment lost 1 base and the J segment 4 bases; nucleotides outside the gene matches: 5. CDR3 residues: CSARAGGARETQYF. The CDR3 nucleotides are TGCAGTGCTAGAGCGGGGGGGGCCCGAGAGACCCAGTACTTC.

The chain is built from TRBV6-4 and TRBJ2-2; D remains ambiguous. The germline V gene encodes CDR1 MRHNA and CDR2 SNTAGT. Trimming removed 0 bases at V and 7 bases at J, with 9 bases between. This CDR3 has 14 amino acids. CDR3 loop: CASSDSAWVGELFF. CDR3 DNA: TGTGCCAGCAGTGACTCGGCATGGGTCGGGGAGCTGTTTTTT.

The CDR3 DNA sequence: TGCAGTGCTATTGCACAGGCTGGAAACACCATATATTTT. Amino acid sequence: CSAIAQAGNTIYF. The chain couples TRBV20-1 to TRBJ1-3; D perhaps matches TRBD1 (5 bases). Germline V CDR1 and CDR2: DFQATT, SNEGSKA (reference sequence). V lost 4 bases and J 2 bases, leaving 9 bases between the germline ends. The CDR3 covers 13 residues.

The chain carries TRBV20-1 and TRBJ2-7; 11 nucleotides line up with TRBD1. V shed 6 bases, J shed 4 bases, and the junction held 8 bases outside the gene matches. The CDR3 extends over 14 amino acids. The germline CDR1 and CDR2 sequences are DFQATT and SNEGSKA (reference sequence). This chain's CDR3 is CSATRDRGYYEQYF. The CDR3 region has the DNA TGCAGTGCGACCCGGGACAGGGGGTATTACGAGCAGTACTTC.

This clonotype appeared once. The chain is built from TRBV18 and TRBJ2-7, with 10 bases fitting TRBD1. J was trimmed by 5 bases and V by 3 bases; bases with no gene match: 13. The CDR3 contains 17 residues. In germline, CDR1 is KGHSH, CDR2 LQKENI. CDR3 coding DNA: TGTGCCAGCTCACCGTTGTTCCGGAGACAGGGGGCCCACGAGCAGTACTTC. This encodes CASSPLFRRQGAHEQYF.

This clonotype was counted between two and nine times. The chain is built from TRBV27 and TRBJ2-3; D may be TRBD2 (6 bases). V was shortened by 7 bases and J by 0 bases, with 11 bases between the two germline ends. Germline V gene sequence: CDR1 MNHEY, CDR2 SMNVEV (reference sequence). CDR3 length equals 14 residues. DNA of the CDR3: TGTGCCAGCACTCGTGGGACTAGCACAGATACGCAGTATTTT. Its translation is CASTRGTSTDTQYF.

This clonotype was seen ten or more times. The chain uses TRBV7-2 and TRBJ2-2; 7 bases line up with TRBD2. Germline values: CDR1 SGHTA, CDR2 FQGNSA. J lost 7 bases, V lost 0 bases, and 5 bases had no gene match. The CDR3 has 15 residues. The CDR3 DNA reads as TGTGCCAGCAGCTTAGCGCGCGGGAGACACGGGGAGCTGTTTTTT. This encodes CASSLARGRHGELFF.

J is TRBJ2-7 and V is TRBV5-1; 9 bases align to TRBD2. V lost 1 base to trimming and J lost 4 bases; unmatched junction nucleotides: 6. Germline-derived CDR1 and CDR2 are SGHRS and YFSETQ. This CDR3 contains 15 residues. CDR3 bases: TGCGCCAGCAGCTTGATTAGCGGGAGAGGGTACGAGCAGTACTTC. This translates into CASSLISGRGYEQYF.

This chain links TRBV29-1 with TRBJ2-5, with TRBD1 matching 7 bases. V was clipped by 0 bases and J by 5 bases; unmatched bases: 9. CDR3 length equals 15 residues. Germline CDR1 and CDR2: SQVTM and ANQGSEA. The CDR3 reads CSVEDRGQPYETQYF. The CDR3, as DNA: TGCAGCGTTGAAGATAGGGGACAGCCTTATGAGACCCAGTACTTC. Complete variable domain (other parts from reference TRBV29-1 and TRBJ2-5): SAVISQKPSRDICQRGTSLTIQCQVDSQVTMMFWYRQQPGQSLTLIATANQGSEATYESGFVIDKFPISRPNLTFSTLTVSNMSPEDSSIYLCSVEDRGQPYETQYFGPGTRLLVL.

V is TRBV5-1 and J is TRBJ1-1, with D maybe TRBD1 (5 bases). CDR3 length: 15 amino acids. Looked up from germline, CDR1 is SGHRS and CDR2 is YFSETQ. V dropped 4 bases and J dropped 0 bases, with 13 bases sitting between them. DNA for the CDR3: TGCGCCAGCAGCGAACAGGTGTTCATGAACACTGAAGCTTTCTTT. Translated, it gives CASSEQVFMNTEAFF.

Only a few counts were recorded for this clonotype. In DNA, the CDR3 is TGTGCCAGTGCTTTGACTAGTACGCACCAAACCTACGAGCAGTACTTC. This encodes CASALTSTHQTYEQYF. The chain uses TRBV6-1 and TRBJ2-7; D perhaps matches TRBD2 (6 bases). With 9 bases removed from V and 2 bases from J, the gap between germline ends came to 23 bases. This CDR3 comprises 16 residues. Germline V CDR1 and CDR2: MNHNS, SASEGT.

In this sample, this clonotype turned up many times. This chain's CDR3 is CASRPSMRQETQYF. DNA of the CDR3: TGCGCCAGCAGGCCATCTATGAGGCAAGAGACCCAGTACTTC. The chain carries TRBV10-2 and TRBJ2-5; D is unclear. Germline assignment: CDR1 WSHSY and CDR2 SAAADI. This CDR3 has 14 residues. V lost 6 bases and J lost 2, with 13 bases in between.

The chain employs TRBV10-3 and TRBJ2-5; unclear D gene. CDR3 length: 12 amino acids. Germline CDR1 and CDR2: ENHRY and SYGVKD. Trimming left V 4 bases short and J 4 bases short, with 7 bases between. The CDR3 is CAISGVGETQYF. For the CDR3, the DNA is TGTGCCATCAGTGGGGTAGGAGAGACCCAGTACTTC.

The V and J genes are TRBV7-2 and TRBJ2-1, with D unresolved. Trimming stripped 3 bases from V and 10 bases from J, with 13 bases between. The germline V gene encodes CDR1 SGHTA and CDR2 FQGNSA. This CDR3 comprises 13 residues. The CDR3 DNA sequence: TGTGCCAGCAGCTTGAACAAGGTCGGGGAGCAGTTCTTC. This sequence encodes CASSLNKVGEQFF.

The chain is built from TRBV30 and TRBJ2-2, with 9 positions matching TRBD1. Germline-derived CDR1 and CDR2 are GTSNPN and SVGIG (reference sequence). This CDR3 contains 16 residues. The V segment lost 2 bases and the J segment 13 bases; nucleotides outside the gene matches: 17. The CDR3 here is CAWSREDRGRGSLLFF. The CDR3 coding sequence is TGTGCCTGGAGTCGGGAAGACAGGGGGAGGGGAAGCTTGCTGTTTTTT. The full variable domain, completed using reference TRBV30 and TRBJ2-2, is SQTIHQWPATLVQPVGSPLSLECTVEGTSNPNLYWYRQAAGRGLQLLFYSVGIGQISSEVPQNLSASRPQDRQFILSSKKLLLSDSGFYLCAWSREDRGRGSLLFFGEGSRLTVL.

This clonotype was seen a single time. One end of the junction fails to match germline, which may point to a read error. V gene TRBV20-1 combines with J gene TRBJ2-7; 9 nucleotides agree with TRBD2. The length of the CDR3 is 16 residues. Germline V gene lookup returns CDR1 DFQATT and CDR2 SNEGSKA (reference sequence). CDR3 residues: CSARDIGLAHTYEQYF. The CDR3 DNA is TGCAGTGCTCGAGATATCGGACTAGCGCATACCTACGAGCAGTACTTC.

This clonotype was counted ten times or more. The chain is built from TRBV7-9 and TRBJ1-4; D gene unclear. Trimming pared 0 bases from V and 6 bases from J, leaving 5 bases between. The germline V gene encodes CDR1 SEHNR and CDR2 FQNEAQ (reference sequence). CDR3 length equals 13 residues. The CDR3 region is CASSLAPDEKLFF. CDR3 in DNA: TGTGCCAGCAGCTTAGCCCCGGATGAAAAACTGTTTTTT.

V and J are TRBV12-3 or TRBV12-4 and TRBJ2-2; TRBD1 is a possible D gene (6 bases). CDR3 length: 15 amino acids. V dropped 6 bases and J dropped 7 bases, with 18 bases sitting between them. The CDR3 coding sequence is TGTGCCAGCAGAATCGGCCCCCAGGGGAACGGGGAGCTGTTTTTT. It specifies CASRIGPQGNGELFF.

This clonotype showed up just a few times. The gene calls are TRBV12-3 or TRBV12-4 and TRBJ2-1; D is tentatively TRBD1 or TRBD2 (5 bases each). The CDR3 runs 12 residues. The V gene lost 9 bases and the J gene lost 7 bases, with 13 bases spanning the gap. The DNA for the CDR3 is TGTGCCAGTGGACCGAGGGGTAATGAGCAGTTCTTC. It codes for CASGPRGNEQFF.

This clonotype was found once. The gene calls are TRBV14 and TRBJ2-1; D might be TRBD2 (5 bases). The germline V gene encodes CDR1 SGHDN and CDR2 FVKESK. This CDR3 has 14 amino acids. V was trimmed by 1 base and J by 13 bases, leaving 17 bases between them. CDR3 bases: TGTGCCAGCAGCCAAGTCCGCCTAGAGGGAGCACAGTTCTTC. Translating it yields CASSQVRLEGAQFF.

This clonotype was counted only a few times. The chain has TRBV28 and TRBJ2-1; 11 bases line up with TRBD2. The J segment lost 0 bases and the V segment lost 8 bases, leaving 15 bases of the junction unmatched. Germline CDR1 and CDR2: MDHEN and SYDVKM. This CDR3 contains 19 residues. CDR3 sequence reads: CASSFGVPGLAGSYNEQFF. The DNA of the CDR3 is TGTGCCAGCTCCTTTGGGGTCCCCGGACTAGCGGGCTCCTACAATGAGCAGTTCTTC.

This clonotype showed up just a few times. This chain joins TRBV24-1 and TRBJ1-1; TRBD1 is a possible D gene (5 bases). In germline, CDR1 is KGHDR, CDR2 SFDVKD. Trimming stripped 4 bases from V and 5 bases from J, with 10 bases between. The CDR3 runs 13 residues. The CDR3 DNA is TGTGCCACCAGTGAACCTCAGGGTACTGAAGCTTTCTTT. As protein: CATSEPQGTEAFF.